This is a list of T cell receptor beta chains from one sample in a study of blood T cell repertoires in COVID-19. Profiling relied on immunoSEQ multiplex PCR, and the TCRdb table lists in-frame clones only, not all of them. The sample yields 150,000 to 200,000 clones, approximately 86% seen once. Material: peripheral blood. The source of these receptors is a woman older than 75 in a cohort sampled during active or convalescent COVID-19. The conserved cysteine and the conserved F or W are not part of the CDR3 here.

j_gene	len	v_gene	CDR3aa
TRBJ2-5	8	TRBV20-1	SSSLLTQY
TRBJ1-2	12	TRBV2	ASSVFQGAIGYT
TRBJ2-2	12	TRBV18	ASSKRGDTGELF
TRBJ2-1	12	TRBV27	ASSLSDIYNEQF
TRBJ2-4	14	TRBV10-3	AISTTGETAKNIQY
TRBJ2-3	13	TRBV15	ATSKSGDYTDTQY
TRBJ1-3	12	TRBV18	ASVTGPSGNTIY
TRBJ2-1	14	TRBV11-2	ASRSMTGASYNEQF
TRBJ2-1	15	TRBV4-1	ASSDFLSSGSYNEQF
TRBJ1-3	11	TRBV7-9	ASATGSGNTIY
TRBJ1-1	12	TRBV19	ASSIPGGYTEAF
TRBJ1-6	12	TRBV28	ASSEGQINSPLH
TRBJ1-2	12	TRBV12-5	ASGWSGSNYGYT
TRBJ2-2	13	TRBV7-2	ASSLAGHLTGELF
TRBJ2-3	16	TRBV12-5	ASGLRRGDRVISDTQY
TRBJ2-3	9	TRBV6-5	ASTLLNTQY
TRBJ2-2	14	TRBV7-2	ASSLRSGGPTGELF
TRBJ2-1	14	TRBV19	ASSTGTSGRADEQF
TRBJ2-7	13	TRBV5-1	ASSEGTGGYHEQY
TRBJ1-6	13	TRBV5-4	ASSLEAGANSPLH
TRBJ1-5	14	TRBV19	ASTHLWGTHHQPQH
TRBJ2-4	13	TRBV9	ASSALGLSKNIQY
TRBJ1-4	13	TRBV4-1	ASSQVQGANEKLF
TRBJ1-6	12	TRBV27	ASSRPGLDSPLH
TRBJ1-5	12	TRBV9	ASSVGVGDQPQH
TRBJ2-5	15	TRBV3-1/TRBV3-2	ASSQVFNSKVQETQY